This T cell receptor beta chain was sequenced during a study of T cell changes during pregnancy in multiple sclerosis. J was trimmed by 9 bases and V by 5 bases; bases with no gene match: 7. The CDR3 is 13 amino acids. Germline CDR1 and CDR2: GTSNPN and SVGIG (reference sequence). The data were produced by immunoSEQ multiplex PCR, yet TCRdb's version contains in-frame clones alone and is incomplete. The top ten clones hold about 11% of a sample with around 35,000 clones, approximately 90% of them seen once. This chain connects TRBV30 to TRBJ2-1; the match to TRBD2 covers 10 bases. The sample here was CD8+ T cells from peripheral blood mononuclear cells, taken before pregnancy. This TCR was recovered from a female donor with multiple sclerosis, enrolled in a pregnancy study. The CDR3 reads CAWVAGGGVEQFF. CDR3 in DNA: TGTGCCTGGGTAGCGGGAGGCGGCGTTGAGCAGTTCTTC.